Each of the 2 T cell receptor beta chains below was sequenced from the same sample in a study of T-cell reconstitution after alpha-beta-depleted transplantation in children. Construction of the TCRbeta library involved unique molecular identifiers. Each CDR3 protein gets one entry after TCRdb re-called the PCR reads with MiXCR. The table lists a few hundred thousand distinct CDR3 sequences, around 20% of them singletons, with 2.5% to 3.5% in the top ten. The material sequenced was PBMCs from the stem cell graft donor, taken from the stem cell graft. The receptors shown here come from a human donor who donated a stem cell graft to a child with acute lymphoblastic leukemia.

This clonotype has only a few counts. The V and J genes are TRBV4-1 and TRBJ2-7; tentative D call: TRBD2 (6 bases). The germline V gene has CDR1 MGHRA and CDR2 YSYEKL. CDR3 size: 17 residues. V shed 4 bases and J shed 3 bases, with 22 bases lying between them. The CDR3 coding sequence is TGCGCCAGCAGCCCCAGGAGTCTTGGCGGGGCCAACTACGAGCAGTACTTC. Amino acid sequence: CASSPRSLGGANYEQYF.

The chain carries TRBV29-1 and TRBJ2-7; 8 nucleotides line up with TRBD1. This CDR3 contains 17 residues. With 4 bases clipped from V and 0 bases from J, the junction kept 14 bases outside the gene matches. Germline CDR1 is SQVTM and CDR2 is ANQGSEA. The CDR3, as DNA: TGCAGCGTTGCCAGTCCCGGGACAGGATCCGTCTCCTACGAGCAGTACTTC. This gives the protein CSVASPGTGSVSYEQYF.